This is a list of T cell receptor beta chains from one sample in a study of T-cell memory formation after mild COVID-19. MiXCR, applied by TCRdb to the 5' RACE reads, yields one record per CDR3 protein. Of about 360,000 distinct CDR3 sequences in the sample, around 13% were seen once. What was sequenced was PBMCs or a T cell subset sorted from them (not recorded which). These receptors came from a man aged 18 to 29 who had mild COVID-19 (a few samples of this study predate the infection). Cell type and time point are not known. The CDR3 runs from the conserved cysteine through the conserved F or W. The D gene is left open where the match is weak. Rows may omit the clone size; those that give it use once, few, many or a size class.

v_call,d_call,j_call,clone_size,cdr3_nt,cdr3_aa
TRBV27,.,TRBJ2-1,.,TGTGCCAGCAGTTCTGGCCGTCGCAATGAGCAGTTCTTC,CASSSGRRNEQFF
TRBV18,.,TRBJ2-1,many,TGTGCCAGCTCACCAGGGGACCCGACCCTGGGTGAGCAGTTCTTC,CASSPGDPTLGEQFF
TRBV7-2,.,TRBJ2-5,.,TGTGCCAGCAGCTCCGGCGGGGGCGACGGAGAGACCCAGTACTTC,CASSSGGGDGETQYF
TRBV6-6,.,TRBJ1-6,few,TGTGCCAGCACCTCCGGGGTAGAGAATTCACCCCTCCACTTT,CASTSGVENSPLHF
TRBV5-1,.,TRBJ1-3,many,TGCGCCAGCAGCCCGTCGGGGACCTCTGGAAACACCATATATTTT,CASSPSGTSGNTIYF
TRBV20-1,.,TRBJ1-5,many,TGCAGTGCTAGCTGGCAGGTTAGTCAGCCCCAGCATTTT,CSASWQVSQPQHF
TRBV20-1,.,TRBJ1-2,.,TGCAGTGCTAGGGGAACAGGGTTCGACACCTTC,CSARGTGFDTF
TRBV15,.,TRBJ1-1,.,TGTGCCACCAGGACAGAGAACACTGAAGCTTTCTTT,CATRTENTEAFF
TRBV5-1,.,TRBJ1-4,many,TGCGCCAGCAGCTTCCAGGGGTTGGGTGAAAAACTGTTTTTT,CASSFQGLGEKLFF
TRBV7-6,.,TRBJ2-5,.,TGTGCCAGCAGCTTAGAGGCAAAGACCCAGTACTTC,CASSLEAKTQYF
TRBV10-2,.,TRBJ2-3,few,TGCGCCAGCAGTGACCTCTCAGATACGCAGTATTTT,CASSDLSDTQYF
TRBV7-9,.,TRBJ2-3,.,TGTGCCAGCAGCCGGCAGCCGGGGGTAAATGCAGATACGCAGTATTTT,CASSRQPGVNADTQYF
TRBV7-2,TRBD1,TRBJ1-1,.,TGTGCCAGCAGCTTCCCCTCGACAGGGGTGAACACTGAAGCTTTCTTT,CASSFPSTGVNTEAFF
TRBV29-1,TRBD2,TRBJ2-1,.,TGCAGCGGGACTAGCAAACACAATGAGCAGTTCTTC,CSGTSKHNEQFF
TRBV6-1,.,TRBJ1-5,few,TGTGCCAGCAGTGGTCAAACGTGGAATCAGCCCCAGCATTTT,CASSGQTWNQPQHF
TRBV12-3/TRBV12-4,.,TRBJ2-3,.,TGTGCCAGCACCCGAGCAGGACAGTTCGGAGATACGCAGTATTTT,CASTRAGQFGDTQYF
TRBV6-6,.,TRBJ2-5,.,TGTGCCAGCAGTTACGTACCCGACCAAGAGACCCAGTACTTC,CASSYVPDQETQYF
TRBV7-2,.,TRBJ2-3,.,TGTGCCAGCAGCTTTTTCAGGGGAGATACGCAGTATTTT,CASSFFRGDTQYF
TRBV5-1,.,TRBJ1-1,many,TGCGCCAGCAGCTTATCCAGGGGTGACACTGAAGCTTTCTTT,CASSLSRGDTEAFF
TRBV28,.,TRBJ1-4,.,TGTGCCAGCAGTCCAACGACAGGAGGGGATGAAAAACTGTTTTTT,CASSPTTGGDEKLFF
TRBV4-1,TRBD2,TRBJ2-5,.,TGCGCCAGCAGCCAAGAGTTGGGAGGGTTTAAGACCCAGTACTTC,CASSQELGGFKTQYF
TRBV7-2,.,TRBJ2-1,few,TGTGCCAGCAGCTTAGGGCCTTTTGGGGATGAGCAGTTCTTC,CASSLGPFGDEQFF
TRBV6-2/TRBV6-3,.,TRBJ2-7,few,TGTGCCAGCAGTCACCCCGGACGGGTTTCCTACGAGCAGTACTTC,CASSHPGRVSYEQYF
TRBV12-3/TRBV12-4,.,TRBJ2-5,.,TGTGCCAGCAGTTTATACTTTGGCCCCCAAGAGACCCAGTACTTC,CASSLYFGPQETQYF
TRBV15,.,TRBJ1-2,few,TGTGCCACCAGCAGAGATCGGCCAGGGACTTATGGCTACACCTTC,CATSRDRPGTYGYTF
TRBV9,TRBD1,TRBJ2-5,.,TGTGCCAGCAGCGAAGACAGGGGGCCTTTTTTTGGAGAGACCCAGTACTTC,CASSEDRGPFFGETQYF
TRBV4-3,.,TRBJ2-5,few,TGCGCCAGCAGCCCCTACGACGCCTCAGGGTTAGAGACCCAGTACTTC,CASSPYDASGLETQYF
TRBV19,.,TRBJ1-5,few,TGTGCCAGTAGTATCCTCCAGGGTAGGCATCAGCCCCAGCATTTT,CASSILQGRHQPQHF
TRBV4-3,.,TRBJ1-2,few,TGCGCCAGCAGCCGGGTTATCGGCTTTAACTATGGCTACACCTTC,CASSRVIGFNYGYTF
TRBV20-1,TRBD2,TRBJ2-5,few,TGCAGTCCACTAGCGGGGGGCACGGAGACCCAGTACTTC,CSPLAGGTETQYF
TRBV27,TRBD1,TRBJ1-6,.,TGTGCCAGCGGACAGGGCTTTACACCCCTCCACTTT,CASGQGFTPLHF
TRBV9,.,TRBJ1-5,.,TGTGCCAGCAGCGTAGGAATGGACCCGGCGAGCAATCAGCCCCAGCATTTT,CASSVGMDPASNQPQHF
TRBV21-1,.,TRBJ2-7,.,.,CASGSYLCPYEQYF
TRBV6-5,.,TRBJ2-3,.,TGTGCCAGCAGTCCTAATTCAGATACGCAGTATTTT,CASSPNSDTQYF
TRBV11-2,TRBD1,TRBJ2-1,.,TGTGCCAGCAGCTTTTCCAGGGGGTCTCTTCGGGGGCAGTTCTTC,CASSFSRGSLRGQFF
TRBV6-5,.,TRBJ2-5,few,TGTGCCAGCAGGGGCTTAAGGGGGAAAGAGACCCAGTACTTC,CASRGLRGKETQYF
TRBV5-1,TRBD2,TRBJ2-7,many,TGCGCCAGCAGCTTGAGTCTAGCGGGGGGAGCCTACGAGCAGTACTTC,CASSLSLAGGAYEQYF